The 20 T cell receptor beta chains presented below share a single source sample, sequenced in a study of beta chain features in type 1 diabetes. General study points: Significant though moderate, a shortening of TCRB CDR3s appeared in all four CD4+ subsets of Type 1 diabetes patients.

Their recognized antigens are unknown. Expressed TCRB transcripts were sequenced because the entire RNA isolate underwent reverse transcription. TCRdb keeps only in-frame clones here, not all; method: immunoSEQ multiplex PCR. This sample has 280,000 or so clones, with roughly 15% found just once. The sequenced sample consisted of naive CD4+ T cells from blood. The receptors were sampled from a man younger than 35 with type 1 diabetes.

This clone was observed a few times. The chain recombines TRBV5-4 with TRBJ2-5; 7 positions match TRBD1. This CDR3 has 13 residues. The germline V gene encodes CDR1 SGHNT and CDR2 YYREEE (reference sequence). V trimming: 4 bases; J trimming: 2 bases; junction bases outside the gene matches: 2. CDR3 sequence: CASSMGQQETQYF. Here the CDR3 DNA reads TGTGCCAGCAGCATGGGACAGCAAGAGACCCAGTACTTC.

DNA for the CDR3: TGTGCCAGCAGCGTAGGGCTAGCGGGGCTTTACGAGCAGTACTTC. As protein: CASSVGLAGLYEQYF. The chain is built from TRBV9 and TRBJ2-7; TRBD2 matches at 9 bases. The trim removed 0 bases at V and 4 bases at J, leaving 5 bases unmatched. Per the germline V gene, CDR1 is SGDLS and CDR2 is YYNGEE. The CDR3 contains 15 residues.

This clone was picked up a small number of times. The genes are TRBV7-2 and TRBJ1-5; D is perhaps TRBD1 (5 bases). Trimming stripped 0 bases from V and 7 bases from J, with 7 bases between. Per the germline V gene, CDR1 is SGHTA and CDR2 is FQGNSA. The length of the CDR3 is 13 residues. The CDR3 nucleotides read TGTGCCAGCAGCTTAGCCAGGGCCCAGCCCCAGCATTTT. Translated: CASSLARAQPQHF. Filled out from reference TRBV7-2 and TRBJ1-5, the complete variable domain reads GAGVSQSPSNKVTEKGKDVELRCDPISGHTALYWYRQSLGQGLEFLIYFQGNSAPDKSGLPSDRFSAERTGGSVSTLTIQRTQQEDSAVYLCASSLARAQPQHFGDGTRLSIL.

This chain uses TRBV6-4 with TRBJ2-1; TRBD2 matches 9 bases. The CDR3 totals 16 residues. Per the germline V gene, CDR1 is MRHNA and CDR2 is SNTAGT. V shed 8 bases, J shed 4 bases, and the junction held 12 bases outside the gene matches. The CDR3 loop reads CASPQRASGKYNEQFF. Here the CDR3 DNA reads TGTGCCAGCCCGCAGCGGGCTAGCGGGAAATACAATGAGCAGTTCTTC.

This clone was picked up one time. The chain employs TRBV7-2 and TRBJ1-1; possibly TRBD1 for D (6 bases). The CDR3 is 13 residues long. V was trimmed by 5 bases and J by 9 bases, leaving 16 bases between them. Germline V gene lookup returns CDR1 SGHTA and CDR2 FQGNSA. The DNA for the CDR3 is TGTGCCAGCAGCCCCCGGACAGTTTTTAAAGCTTTCTTT. Amino acids: CASSPRTVFKAFF.

This clone was counted only a few times. J is TRBJ2-1 and V is TRBV7-9, with a weak D call TRBD2 (5 bases). The V and J ends lost 5 bases and 5 bases respectively, with 13 bases between them. From germline, CDR1 is SEHNR and CDR2 FQNEAQ (reference sequence). This CDR3 is built from 14 residues. CDR3 sequence (DNA): TGTGCCAGCAGCAAGCTCCGGGATAACAATGAGCAGTTCTTC. Protein product: CASSKLRDNNEQFF.

This clone was counted only a few times. The chain joins TRBV25-1 to TRBJ2-2, with TRBD2 matching 9 bases. The CDR3 contains 15 residues. Germline loops: CDR1 MGHDK, CDR2 SYGVNS. J lost 5 bases, V lost 3 bases, and 4 bases had no gene match. CDR3 bases: TGTGCCAGCAGTGACAGCGGGAGGAGTACCGGGGAGCTGTTTTTT. Protein product: CASSDSGRSTGELFF.

The J gene is TRBJ2-3, the V gene TRBV10-3; no clear D. Trimming removed 0 bases at V and 8 bases at J, with 9 bases between. This CDR3 comprises 13 residues. Per germline, CDR1 ENHRY and CDR2 SYGVKD. CDR3 sequence: CAISESSSPTQYF. CDR3 nucleotides: TGTGCCATCAGTGAGTCCTCCTCCCCTACGCAGTATTTT.

The V and J genes are TRBV28 and TRBJ1-4; 7 bases agree with TRBD1. V lost 5 bases, J lost 6 bases, and 6 bases stayed unmatched. The CDR3 runs to 14 residues. Germline-derived CDR1 and CDR2 are MDHEN and SYDVKM. This CDR3 reads CASSKLRGDEKLFF. The CDR3 coding sequence is TGTGCCAGCAGTAAGCTCAGGGGGGATGAAAAACTGTTTTTT.

V and J are TRBV4-3 and TRBJ1-5, with D uncertain. Trimming took 1 base from V and 6 from J, leaving 13 bases between them. Germline V lookup: CDR1 LGHNA, CDR2 YSLEER. The CDR3 extends over 15 amino acids. CDR3 residues: CASSQVPGGRQPQHF. CDR3 coding DNA: TGCGCCAGCAGCCAAGTCCCAGGAGGGCGTCAGCCCCAGCATTTT.

This clone came up a few times. The chain employs TRBV9 and TRBJ2-3, with 10 bases lining up with TRBD2. The CDR3 covers 17 residues. Unmatched junction bases numbered 8, after V lost 0 bases and J lost 4 bases. CDR1 and CDR2 from the germline V gene are SGDLS and YYNGEE. CDR3 bases: TGTGCCAGCAGCGTAGGGGCTAGCGGGAGTGGTGCAGATACGCAGTATTTT. This sequence encodes CASSVGASGSGADTQYF.

The chain links TRBV5-1 to TRBJ2-1, with D possibly being TRBD2 (6 bases). Trimming cost V 3 bases and J 2 bases, with 15 bases left between them. Germline CDR1 reads SGHRS; CDR2 reads YFSETQ. The CDR3 loop spans 16 amino acids. The CDR3 DNA sequence: TGCGCCAGCAGCTGGGGGGACTTGATTACCTACAATGAGCAGTTCTTC. Its protein product is CASSWGDLITYNEQFF.

V usage is TRBV5-4 and J usage is TRBJ2-7; D is possibly TRBD1 (5 bases). Germline V gene lookup returns CDR1 SGHNT and CDR2 YYREEE (reference sequence). The CDR3 has 13 residues. Deletions cut 0 bases from V and 4 bases from J, with 8 bases between. CDR3 residues: CASSLEQAYEQYF. Here the CDR3 DNA reads TGTGCCAGCAGCTTGGAACAGGCGTACGAGCAGTACTTC.

The J gene is TRBJ1-5, the V gene TRBV7-6; 7 bases map to TRBD1. The CDR3 extends over 16 amino acids. V was clipped by 2 bases and J by 2 bases; unmatched bases: 6. CDR1 is SGHVS and CDR2 is FNYEAQ in the germline V gene. DNA for the CDR3: TGTGCCAGCAGCTTATTTCATGACAGGGGCAATCAGCCCCAGCATTTT. Protein: CASSLFHDRGNQPQHF.

Concerning this clone itself: The sample has other DNA sequences that encode this CDR3 too. The rearrangement links TRBV9 to TRBJ2-1; a possible D gene is TRBD2 (5 bases). This CDR3 spans 15 amino acids. Germline V gene data show CDR1 as SGDLS and CDR2 as YYNGEE. V was pared by 0 bases and J by 4 bases, with 11 bases between. The CDR3 loop reads CASSVEAGGYNEQFF. CDR3 bases: TGTGCCAGCAGCGTAGAGGCGGGCGGGTACAATGAGCAGTTCTTC.

This clone was found a few times. V is TRBV5-4 and J is TRBJ2-3, with D perhaps TRBD1 (5 bases). Per germline, CDR1 SGHNT and CDR2 YYREEE (reference sequence). The V gene lost 7 bases and the J gene lost 5 bases, with 11 bases spanning the gap. The CDR3 is made up of 12 amino acids. The CDR3 region has the DNA TGTGCCAGCTCGGGCAGGGAAGATACGCAGTATTTT. This codes for CASSGREDTQYF. Drawing the rest from reference TRBV5-4 and TRBJ2-3, the complete variable domain is ETGVTQSPTHLIKTRGQQVTLRCSSQSGHNTVSWYQQALGQGPQFIFQYYREEENGRGNFPPRFSGLQFPNYSSELNVNALELDDSALYLCASSGREDTQYFGPGTRLTVL.

This clone was detected ten times or more. The chain links TRBV29-1 to TRBJ2-1, with unresolved D. Germline lookup yields CDR1 SQVTM and CDR2 ANQGSEA. V was clipped by 7 bases and J by 5 bases, with 15 bases between them. CDR3 length: 13 amino acids. The CDR3, as DNA: TGCAGCGGCAAACTGGGCAGAGACAATGAGCAGTTCTTC. It encodes CSGKLGRDNEQFF.

This chain uses TRBV18 with TRBJ1-5; perhaps TRBD1 as D (5 bases). Germline V gene sequence: CDR1 KGHSH, CDR2 LQKENI. Trimming removed 5 bases from V and 2 bases from J, with 13 bases in between. This CDR3 contains 15 residues. This CDR3 reads CASSATEVGNQPQHF. DNA for the CDR3: TGTGCCAGCTCAGCGACAGAAGTAGGCAATCAGCCCCAGCATTTT.

This chain connects TRBV7-2 to TRBJ2-5; D call uncertain. V dropped 5 bases and J dropped 5 bases, with 15 bases sitting between them. Germline loops: CDR1 SGHTA, CDR2 FQGNSA. The length of the CDR3 is 14 residues. The CDR3 DNA reads TGTGCCAGCAGCGTAACGGAATCGAGGGAGACCCAGTACTTC. Its translation is CASSVTESRETQYF.

This clone was seen a few times. The chain recombines TRBV7-9 with TRBJ1-2; 10 positions match TRBD1. V lost 4 bases to trimming and J lost 4 bases; unmatched junction nucleotides: 6. Germline V gives CDR1 SEHNR, CDR2 FQNEAQ (reference sequence). The CDR3 extends over 15 amino acids. The CDR3 region is CASSSDRGLLYGYTF. The CDR3 bases are TGTGCCAGCAGCTCCGACAGGGGGCTTCTCTATGGCTACACCTTC.